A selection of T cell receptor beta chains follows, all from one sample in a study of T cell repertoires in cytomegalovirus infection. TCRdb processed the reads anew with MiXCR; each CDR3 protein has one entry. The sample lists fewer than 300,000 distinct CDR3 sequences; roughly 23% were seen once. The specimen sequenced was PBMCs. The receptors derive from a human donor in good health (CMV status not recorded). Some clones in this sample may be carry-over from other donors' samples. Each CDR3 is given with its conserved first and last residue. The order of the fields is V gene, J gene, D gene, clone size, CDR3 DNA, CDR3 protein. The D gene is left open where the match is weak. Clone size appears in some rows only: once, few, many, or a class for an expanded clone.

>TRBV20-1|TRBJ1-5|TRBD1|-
TGCAGTGCTAGAGATCCGGGACAGTTTAGCAATCAGCCCCAGCATTTT
CSARDPGQFSNQPQHF
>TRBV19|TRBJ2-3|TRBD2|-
TGTGCCAGTAGGTTTTCGGGACTAGCTAGCACAGATACGCAGTATTTT
CASRFSGLASTDTQYF
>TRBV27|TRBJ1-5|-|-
TGTGCCAGCAGTTTAAGGTCAGGGCGAAGCAATCAGCCCCAGCATTTT
CASSLRSGRSNQPQHF
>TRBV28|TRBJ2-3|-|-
TGTGCCAGCAGTGGGCTAGCCCCAGATACGCAGTATTTT
CASSGLAPDTQYF
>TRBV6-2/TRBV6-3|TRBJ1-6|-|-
TGTGCCAGCAGTTACTTCGACTCACCCCTCCACTTT
CASSYFDSPLHF
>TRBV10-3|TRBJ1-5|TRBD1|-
TGTGCCATCAGTCCCGGACAGGGGATGGTTGGCAATCAGCCCCAGCATTTT
CAISPGQGMVGNQPQHF
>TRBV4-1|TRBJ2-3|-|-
TGCGCCAGCAGCCAACTTTGGTCCGCAGATACGCAGTATTTT
CASSQLWSADTQYF
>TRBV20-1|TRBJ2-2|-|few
TGCAGTGCTAGAGAGTCACAGAACACCGGGGAGCTGTTTTTT
CSARESQNTGELFF
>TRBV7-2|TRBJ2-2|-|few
TGTGCCAGCAGCTTAATTGTCCTAAACACCGGGGAGCTGTTTTTT
CASSLIVLNTGELFF
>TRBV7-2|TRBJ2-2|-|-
TGTGCCAGCAGCTTTATGACAGCGAACACCGGGGAGCTGTTTTTT
CASSFMTANTGELFF
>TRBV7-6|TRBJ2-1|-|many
TGTGCCAGCAGCTGGGGTCTTGACAATGAGCAGTTCTTC
CASSWGLDNEQFF
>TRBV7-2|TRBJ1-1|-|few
TGTGCCAGCAGCCCAATTGGGACGGTGAACACTGAAGCTTTCTTT
CASSPIGTVNTEAFF
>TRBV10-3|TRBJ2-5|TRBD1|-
TGTGCCATCAGCAGTCCTGGGACAGGGGCCGGAGAGACCCAGTACTTC
CAISSPGTGAGETQYF
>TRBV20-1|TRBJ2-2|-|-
TGCAGTGCTTTTGGGCCGAACACCGGGGAGCTGTTTTTT
CSAFGPNTGELFF
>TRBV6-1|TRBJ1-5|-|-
TGTGCCAGCAGTCCAACAGATTATAGCAATCAGCCCCAGCATTTT
CASSPTDYSNQPQHF
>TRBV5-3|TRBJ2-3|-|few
TGTGCCAGCAGCTTCGACCAGAATACGCAGTATTTT
CASSFDQNTQYF
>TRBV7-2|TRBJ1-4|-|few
TGTGCCAGCAGCCCCCGGAGAAGCTCTAATGAAAAACTGTTTTTT
CASSPRRSSNEKLFF
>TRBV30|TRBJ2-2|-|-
TGTGCCTGGACCGCAATAGGTACCGGGGAGCTGTTTTTT
CAWTAIGTGELFF
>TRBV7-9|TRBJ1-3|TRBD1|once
TGTGCCAACAGCCAGGGACAGGGCCTTGGAAACACCATATATTTT
CANSQGQGLGNTIYF
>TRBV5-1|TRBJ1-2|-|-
TGCGCCAGCAGCCCCTTCACGGGGGGCTCGTATGGCTACACCTTC
CASSPFTGGSYGYTF
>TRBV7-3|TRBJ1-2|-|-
TGTGCCAGCAGCCAAGACCAGGATTTTGGCTACACCTTC
CASSQDQDFGYTF
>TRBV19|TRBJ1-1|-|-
TGTGCCATAGGGGACCGCATGAACACTGAAGCTTTCTTT
CAIGDRMNTEAFF
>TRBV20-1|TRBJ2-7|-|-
TGCAGTGCTGCGCCCCTTTATAGGGGATCCTACGAGCAGTACTTC
CSAAPLYRGSYEQYF
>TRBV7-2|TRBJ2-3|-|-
TGTGCCAGCAGCTTAGGTCCCCCGGGCGCTTCTTCAGATACGCAGTATTTT
CASSLGPPGASSDTQYF
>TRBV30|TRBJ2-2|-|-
TGTGCCTGGACGGTGAGGGACACCGGGGAGCTGTTTTTT
CAWTVRDTGELFF
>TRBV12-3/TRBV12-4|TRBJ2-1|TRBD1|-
TGTGCCAGCAGTCCCCGACAGGGTTACAATGAGCAGTTCTTC
CASSPRQGYNEQFF
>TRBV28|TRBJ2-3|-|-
TGTGCCAGCAGTTCCGGGGCAGGAAGAACAGATACGCAGTATTTT
CASSSGAGRTDTQYF
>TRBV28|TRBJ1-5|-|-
TGTGCCAGCAGGACCCCGGACCCGGAGAATCAGCCCCAGCATTTT
CASRTPDPENQPQHF
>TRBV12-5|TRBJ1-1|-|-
TGTGCTAGTGCCGTTGAGGGTAAGAGTACTGAAGCTTTCTTT
CASAVEGKSTEAFF
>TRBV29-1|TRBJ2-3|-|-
TGCAGCGTTGCCCCTTCGGGGGCGAGCACAGATACGCAGTATTTT
CSVAPSGASTDTQYF
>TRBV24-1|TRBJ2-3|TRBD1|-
TGTGCCACCAGCTGGACAGGGGGCGCGGATACGCAGTATTTT
CATSWTGGADTQYF
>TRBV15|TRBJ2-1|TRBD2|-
TGTGCCACCAGCAGCTCATCTAGCGGGAGGACCTACAATGAGCAGTTCTTC
CATSSSSSGRTYNEQFF
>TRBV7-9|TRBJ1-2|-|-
TGTGCCAGCAGCTTATATGTTGACAGCTATGGCTACACCTTC
CASSLYVDSYGYTF
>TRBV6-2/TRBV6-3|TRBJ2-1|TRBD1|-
TGTGCCAGCAGTTTGAACAGGGGGATGCAGTTCTTC
CASSLNRGMQFF
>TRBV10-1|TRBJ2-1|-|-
TGCGCCAGCAGTGAACTTGTTGGTGAGCAGTTCTTC
CASSELVGEQFF
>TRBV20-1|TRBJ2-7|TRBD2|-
TGCAGTGCTCCCGGGGGGGTATCCTACGAGCAGTACTTC
CSAPGGVSYEQYF
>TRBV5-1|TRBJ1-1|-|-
TGCGCCAGCAATTTGGATGCGGGGGCAAACACTGAAGCTTTCTTT
CASNLDAGANTEAFF
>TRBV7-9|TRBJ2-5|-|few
TGTGCCAGCAGCGGACCAGGCGAGACCCAGTACTTC
CASSGPGETQYF
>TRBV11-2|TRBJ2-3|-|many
TGTGCCAGCACCCCCGACTTCACAGATACGCAGTATTTT
CASTPDFTDTQYF
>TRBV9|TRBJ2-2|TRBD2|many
TGTGCCAGCAGCGTAGGACTAGCGGGGGCCCTCACCGGGGAGCTGTTTTTT
CASSVGLAGALTGELFF
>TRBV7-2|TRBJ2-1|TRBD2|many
TGTGCCAGCAGCTTAGTAGGGACTAGCGGTGAGCAGTTCTTC
CASSLVGTSGEQFF
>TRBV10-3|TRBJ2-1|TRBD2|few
TGTGCCATCACAAAGGAGCCGGGAGGTCTTTACAATGAGCAGTTCTTC
CAITKEPGGLYNEQFF
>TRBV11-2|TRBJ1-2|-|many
TGTGCCAGCAGCTTAGAGCCGACAGTAATGAAAGGCTACACCTTC
CASSLEPTVMKGYTF
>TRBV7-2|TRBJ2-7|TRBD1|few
TGTGCCAGCAGCTTCCGGGACAGGGAAGTGCAGTACTTC
CASSFRDREVQYF
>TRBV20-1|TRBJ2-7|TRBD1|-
TGCAGTGCTAGACAGGGGGAGCACGAGCAGTACTTC
CSARQGEHEQYF
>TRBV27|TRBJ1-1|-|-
TGTGCCAGCAGTTTTAATATAAGGATCCTAGGGGGGAACACTGAAGCTTTCTTT
CASSFNIRILGGNTEAFF
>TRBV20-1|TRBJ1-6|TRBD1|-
TGCAGTGCTAGACGGACAGGGAGTAATTCACCCCTCCACTTT
CSARRTGSNSPLHF
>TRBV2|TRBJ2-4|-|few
TGTGCCAGCAGTGAATTGGGCAGGGGTCGCGGCATTCAGTACTTC
CASSELGRGRGIQYF
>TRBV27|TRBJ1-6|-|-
TGTGCCAGCAGTTTTGGTGGCAGTAATTCACCCCTCCACTTT
CASSFGGSNSPLHF
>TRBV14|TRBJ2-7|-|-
TGTGCCAGCAGCTTAAAGCCGAACTCCTACGAGCAGTACTTC
CASSLKPNSYEQYF